This T cell receptor (beta chain) stems from a study of shared clonotypes between healthy human individuals. Trimming cost V 7 bases and J 8 bases, with 17 bases left between them. The V gene's germline CDR1 is MDHEN and CDR2 SYDVKM. CDR3 length: 13 residues. Only in-frame clones appear in the TCRdb table, and some are missing; sequencing was by immunoSEQ multiplex PCR. The sample carries 600,000 to 750,000 clones, roughly 72% recorded once. The chain recombines TRBV28 with TRBJ1-2; TRBD1 might be the D (5 bases). The sequenced material came from memory CD4+ T cells sorted from blood. Indicated subset: CD45RA-negative fraction. This sequence originates from a woman in her twenties or thirties in good health. CDR3: CASNFQGIGGYTF. CDR3 nucleotide sequence: TGTGCCAGCAACTTTCAGGGAATTGGAGGCTACACCTTC.